This TCR beta chain is drawn from a study of blood T cell repertoires in COVID-19. Study-level background: T cells, B-cell-depleted T cells, or PBMCs provided the cDNA or gDNA that served as material.

Methods used by the authors: Researchers report that nucleated cell counts were estimated from reference gene primer amplification. The assay was immunoSEQ multiplex PCR, and TCRdb's table has in-frame clones only and misses some. V, J and clone size derive from that table, while D and trimming were established from the DNA sequence. The sample holds about 160,000 clones; roughly 88% are singletons and the top ten take approximately 2.4%. The V gene's germline CDR1 is MGHRA and CDR2 YSYEKL. The CDR3 runs 15 residues. Trimming took off 1 base at V and 2 bases at J, with 12 bases between the two ends. Sequencing input: peripheral blood. The chain recombines TRBV4-1 with TRBJ2-7; no clear D gene. The sequence derives from a man between 18 and 35 years old with acute or convalescent COVID-19. The chain's CDR3 is CASSQGSGLAYEQYF. CDR3 DNA: TGCGCCAGCAGCCAAGGGTCCGGGTTAGCCTACGAGCAGTACTTC.